This passage covers 31 T cell receptor beta chains from one sample sequenced in a study of shared clonotypes between healthy human individuals (dated by TCRdb to the early 2020s). For the CD8 naive samples, CD45RO-negative cells were positively selected for CCR7, yielding a CD45RA+CCR7+ population from which TemRA cells were excluded. Libraries were made using the immunoSEQ multiplex PCR assay. Imported from immuneACCESS, the table was reduced by TCRdb to in-frame sequences with V and J called. These copies leave out some clones; in studies compared against another copy, an unresolved V gene accounts for under half, and the cause of the remainder is not known. The sample contains around 700,000 clones, roughly 94% of them found a single time. The leading ten clones occupy 24% of the sample. Sequencing was performed on naive CD8+ T cells sorted from blood. This specimen's cell subset or site label, per the study, means: CD45RA+CCR7+. These receptors were taken from a young man in good health.

The V and J genes are TRBV6-5 and TRBJ1-1, with D perhaps matching TRBD1 (5 bases). Per germline, CDR1 MNHEY and CDR2 SVGAGI. Trimming left V 2 bases short and J 3 bases short, with 10 bases between. The CDR3 has 14 amino acids. CDR3 residues: CASSYLRGYTEAFF. CDR3 sequence (DNA): TGTGCCAGCAGTTACCTTAGGGGCTACACTGAAGCTTTCTTT.

In nucleotides, the CDR3 is TGTGCCAGTAACTCACTAGCGGAGCCCCAGCATTTT. Amino acid sequence: CASNSLAEPQHF. This chain joins TRBV19 and TRBJ1-5; unclear D gene. Germline V CDR1 and CDR2: LNHDA, SQIVND (reference sequence). The CDR3 loop spans 12 amino acids. The V and J ends lost 7 bases and 8 bases respectively, with 12 bases between them.

The chain combines TRBV4-1 with TRBJ1-4; D remains ambiguous. Trimming removed 0 bases from V and 0 bases from J, with 8 bases in between. Germline V gene data show CDR1 as MGHRA and CDR2 as YSYEKL. This CDR3 contains 16 residues. The CDR3 loop is CASSQDPVPTNEKLFF. In DNA, the CDR3 is TGCGCCAGCAGCCAAGATCCCGTGCCAACTAATGAAAAACTGTTTTTT.

The chain has TRBV27 and TRBJ2-7; 9 bases map to TRBD1. The CDR3 extends over 17 amino acids. Losses at the gene ends were 6 bases for V and 1 base for J; bases not matched to a gene: 13. Germline V CDR1 and CDR2: MNHEY, SMNVEV (reference sequence). CDR3 nucleotide sequence: TGTGCCAGCAGCCACCCTATTCGGACAGGGGCATCCTACGAGCAGTACTTC. Amino acid sequence: CASSHPIRTGASYEQYF.

This chain connects TRBV9 to TRBJ2-7, with D possibly matching TRBD1 (6 bases). The V gene's germline CDR1 is SGDLS and CDR2 YYNGEE. The CDR3 runs to 15 residues. Trimming removed 4 bases from V and 0 bases from J, with 14 bases in between. CDR3 sequence: CASSPSQGPSYEQYF. Here the CDR3 DNA reads TGTGCCAGCAGCCCAAGTCAGGGGCCCTCCTACGAGCAGTACTTC.

CDR3 sequence reads: CASSVLPQAGLGTDTQYF. CDR3 bases: TGTGCCAGCAGCGTACTTCCCCAAGCGGGACTAGGCACAGATACGCAGTATTTT. This sequence joins TRBV9 and TRBJ2-3; 8 nucleotides align to TRBD2. Looked up from germline, CDR1 is SGDLS and CDR2 is YYNGEE. V was pared by 1 base and J by 1 base, with 11 bases of the junction left unmatched. The CDR3 covers 18 residues.

This chain links TRBV29-1 with TRBJ1-3; D is ambiguous. The germline gives CDR1 SQVTM, CDR2 ANQGSEA. The ends were cut back, 4 bases at V and 0 bases at J, with 13 bases in the middle. There are 15 residues in the CDR3. The CDR3 loop is CSVGSESLSGNTIYF. CDR3 nucleotides: TGCAGCGTTGGTTCAGAAAGTCTCTCTGGAAACACCATATATTTT.

J is TRBJ2-2 and V is TRBV7-9, with D perhaps assigned TRBD1 or TRBD2 (5 bases each). CDR1 is SEHNR, CDR2 FQNEAQ, per germline (reference sequence). Trimming took 8 bases from V and 5 from J, leaving 9 bases between them. The CDR3 is 12 amino acids. CDR3 coding DNA: TGTGCCAGCTCGGGGCGGACCGGGGAGCTGTTTTTT. Encoded protein: CASSGRTGELFF.

This clone was seen once. The gene calls are TRBV19 and TRBJ1-1, with no clear D. Between the trimmed V and J ends, which lost 3 bases and 0 bases, there was a span of 17 bases. Per germline, CDR1 LNHDA and CDR2 SQIVND (reference sequence). The CDR3 is made up of 17 amino acids. CDR3 sequence (DNA): TGTGCCAGTAGTATGAAGCTGCTCTCCATGATGAACACTGAAGCTTTCTTT. Its translation is CASSMKLLSMMNTEAFF.

The V gene is TRBV4-1, the J gene TRBJ2-3; D not resolved. Germline CDR1 and CDR2: MGHRA and YSYEKL. Trimming removed 0 bases from V and 4 bases from J, with 11 bases in between. The CDR3 sequence is 15 residues long. The CDR3 coding sequence is TGCGCCAGCAGCCAAGAATCGGCTTTACCAGATACGCAGTATTTT. It codes for CASSQESALPDTQYF.

The chain uses TRBV7-9 and TRBJ1-4; 10 bases agree with TRBD1. With 7 bases clipped from V and 10 bases from J, the junction kept 12 bases outside the gene matches. The germline CDR1 and CDR2 sequences are SEHNR and FQNEAQ (reference sequence). CDR3 length equals 15 residues. Written as DNA, the CDR3 is TGTGCCAGCATCAGAACCCGGGACAGGGGCGGAAAACTGTTTTTT. Translated: CASIRTRDRGGKLFF.

The chain is built from TRBV5-1 and TRBJ2-3; D could derive from TRBD1 or TRBD2 (5 bases each). The CDR3 has 15 amino acids. Deletions cut 3 bases from V and 1 base from J, with 12 bases between. Germline V gene sequence: CDR1 SGHRS, CDR2 YFSETQ. The CDR3 DNA follows: TGCGCCAGCAGCTCCAGGGACGACGGCACAGATACGCAGTATTTT. Its protein product is CASSSRDDGTDTQYF.

This clone was recorded a few times. This chain links TRBV7-9 with TRBJ1-1, with D unresolved. In germline, CDR1 is SEHNR, CDR2 FQNEAQ (reference sequence). V gave up 2 bases and J gave up 3 bases, with 7 bases separating them. CDR3 length equals 13 residues. The CDR3 bases are TGTGCCAGCAGCTTACAGGAGGACACTGAAGCTTTCTTT. Translating gives CASSLQEDTEAFF.

In regard to this clone: The sample carries other DNA sequences with the same CDR3. V usage is TRBV27 and J usage is TRBJ2-1; D is undetermined. V was cut by 2 bases and J by 6 bases, with 5 bases left in between. CDR3 size: 12 residues. Germline lookup yields CDR1 MNHEY and CDR2 SMNVEV (reference sequence). The CDR3: CASSLVGNEQFF. CDR3 coding DNA: TGTGCCAGCAGTTTAGTGGGCAATGAGCAGTTCTTC.

V and J are TRBV29-1 and TRBJ2-5; the D call may be TRBD1 or TRBD2 (5 bases each). This CDR3 is built from 14 residues. V was cut by 0 bases and J by 3 bases, with 11 bases left in between. The germline CDR1 and CDR2 sequences are SQVTM and ANQGSEA. The CDR3 is CSVEETGREETQYF. In DNA, the CDR3 is TGCAGCGTTGAAGAAACGGGGCGAGAAGAGACCCAGTACTTC.

This sequence joins TRBV11-1 and TRBJ2-7; D is perhaps TRBD1 (6 bases). The V end lost 2 bases, the J end lost 5 bases, and 7 bases lay between the germline ends. CDR1 is SGHAT and CDR2 is FQDESV in the germline V gene (reference sequence). The CDR3 runs to 12 residues. CDR3 nucleotides: TGTGCCAGCAGCTTAACAGGGCACGAGCAGTACTTC. It translates to CASSLTGHEQYF.

The chain recombines TRBV4-1 with TRBJ2-3; a weak D match, TRBD2 (6 bases). The CDR3 consists of 17 residues. V lost 2 bases, J lost 2 bases, and 17 bases lay in between. The germline CDR1 and CDR2 sequences are MGHRA and YSYEKL. CDR3 residues: CASSQHVEGPTTDTQYF. The CDR3 nucleotides are TGCGCCAGCAGCCAACACGTGGAGGGCCCTACCACAGATACGCAGTATTTT.

The V gene is TRBV4-1, the J gene TRBJ1-3, with D unclear. The CDR3 loop spans 13 amino acids. CDR1 and CDR2 from the germline V gene are MGHRA and YSYEKL. Trimming removed 2 bases at V and 0 bases at J, with 2 bases between. As DNA, the CDR3 is TGCGCCAGCAGCCAATTCTCTGGAAACACCATATATTTT. Translating it yields CASSQFSGNTIYF.

This clone appeared once. DNA for the CDR3: TGCGCCAGCAGCCAAGAAACAGGCCAGGCGGATTGGGCCCAGCATTTT. Translating it yields CASSQETGQADWAQHF. The chain uses TRBV4-1 and TRBJ1-5, with D possibly being TRBD1 (5 bases). The CDR3 is made up of 16 amino acids. With 0 bases removed from V and 11 bases from J, the gap between germline ends came to 20 bases. Germline V gene lookup returns CDR1 MGHRA and CDR2 YSYEKL.

The chain joins TRBV27 to TRBJ2-1; TRBD2 matches at 8 bases. The CDR3 has 14 amino acids. Per germline, CDR1 MNHEY and CDR2 SMNVEV (reference sequence). The V gene end was trimmed by 3 bases and the J gene end by 10 bases; junction bases not matched to a gene: 8. CDR3 sequence reads: CASSFSSGSGEQFF. The DNA of the CDR3 is TGTGCCAGCAGTTTCTCCAGCGGGAGCGGCGAGCAGTTCTTC.

The chain has TRBV4-1 and TRBJ2-7; weak D call: TRBD2 (6 bases). The germline V gene has CDR1 MGHRA and CDR2 YSYEKL. CDR3 length: 15 amino acids. The V and J ends lost 3 bases and 1 base respectively, with 13 bases between them. The CDR3 sequence: CASSQSRGISYEQYF. For the CDR3, the DNA is TGCGCCAGCAGCCAGTCACGCGGGATATCCTACGAGCAGTACTTC.

The rearrangement links TRBV11-2 to TRBJ2-1, with TRBD2 matching 7 bases. Unmatched junction bases numbered 8, after V lost 4 bases and J lost 5 bases. This CDR3 is 15 amino acids long. Per germline, CDR1 SGHAT and CDR2 FQNNGV. The CDR3 is CASSSIGRTDNEQFF. CDR3 bases: TGTGCCAGCAGCTCCATCGGGAGGACCGACAATGAGCAGTTCTTC.

A single count supports this clone. The genes are TRBV5-4 and TRBJ2-7; TRBD2 matches 8 bases. Germline V lookup: CDR1 SGHNT, CDR2 YYREEE (reference sequence). V gave up 0 bases and J gave up 6 bases; unmatched junction bases: 5. CDR3 length: 14 amino acids. The CDR3 sequence is CASSLEAGDSEQYF. In nucleotides, the CDR3 is TGTGCCAGCAGCTTGGAAGCGGGAGATAGCGAGCAGTACTTC.

This clone was observed once. V gene TRBV4-3 combines with J gene TRBJ2-7; the D call may be TRBD1 or TRBD2 (6 bases each). Trimming pared 0 bases from V and 4 bases from J, leaving 22 bases between. Looked up from germline, CDR1 is LGHNA and CDR2 is YSLEER. The CDR3 covers 18 residues. For the CDR3, the DNA is TGCGCCAGCAGCCAAGAAAGTTCCCCCTGGACGGGGGCTTACGAGCAGTACTTC. Its translation: CASSQESSPWTGAYEQYF.

The chain has TRBV29-1 and TRBJ1-1; 7 bases map to TRBD1. The CDR3 consists of 13 residues. Germline assignment: CDR1 SQVTM and CDR2 ANQGSEA. J gave up 5 bases and V 7 bases, and 10 bases lay outside the gene matches. CDR3 region: CSGTRQGITEAFF. CDR3 bases: TGCAGCGGAACCAGACAGGGTATAACTGAAGCTTTCTTT.

The chain combines TRBV27 with TRBJ2-1; the D gene is possibly TRBD2 (5 bases). Germline V lookup: CDR1 MNHEY, CDR2 SMNVEV (reference sequence). CDR3 length: 14 amino acids. Trimming took off 6 bases at V and 5 bases at J, with 14 bases between the two ends. The CDR3 is CASRVLAIHNEQFF. CDR3 sequence (DNA): TGTGCCAGCAGGGTCCTAGCTATCCACAATGAGCAGTTCTTC.

The chain links TRBV6-1 to TRBJ2-7; TRBD1 agrees at 7 bases. CDR3 length equals 13 residues. Germline V CDR1 and CDR2: MNHNS, SASEGT. V shed 7 bases and J 3 bases; nucleotides not matched to a gene: 6. The CDR3 protein is CASTRGGHYEQYF. The DNA of the CDR3 is TGTGCCAGCACTCGAGGGGGCCACTACGAGCAGTACTTC.

V is TRBV27 and J is TRBJ2-7; D might be TRBD1 (6 bases). This CDR3 is 13 amino acids long. The germline gives CDR1 MNHEY, CDR2 SMNVEV (reference sequence). V lost 4 bases, J lost 4 bases, and 11 bases lay in between. CDR3 coding DNA: TGTGCCAGCAGTTATCGACAGGTATACGAGCAGTACTTC. Translating gives CASSYRQVYEQYF.

The rearrangement uses TRBV7-9 and TRBJ2-7; D possibly corresponds to TRBD2 (5 bases). Deletions cut 0 bases from V and 5 bases from J, with 11 bases between. Germline CDR1 is SEHNR and CDR2 is FQNEAQ (reference sequence). CDR3 length equals 14 residues. The CDR3, as DNA: TGTGCCAGCAGCTTAGCGCGGGCGGCTCACGAGCAGTACTTC. It translates to CASSLARAAHEQYF. Based on the CDR3 plus reference TRBV7-9 and TRBJ2-7, the full variable domain is DTGVSQNPRHKITKRGQNVTFRCDPISEHNRLYWYRQTLGQGPEFLTYFQNEAQLEKSRLLSDRFSAERPKGSFSTLEIQRTEQGDSAMYLCASSLARAAHEQYFGPGTRLTVT.

The chain links TRBV27 to TRBJ2-7; TRBD2 aligns across 7 bases. The V segment lost 5 bases and the J segment 0 bases; nucleotides outside the gene matches: 10. There are 16 residues in the CDR3. The V gene's germline CDR1 is MNHEY and CDR2 SMNVEV (reference sequence). The CDR3, as DNA: TGTGCCAGCAGTCCGGGAGGAAGTCCCCTCTCCTACGAGCAGTACTTC. Translating gives CASSPGGSPLSYEQYF.

This chain links TRBV10-3 with TRBJ2-7; unclear D gene. V was shortened by 3 bases and J by 2 bases, with 2 bases between the two germline ends. The germline gives CDR1 ENHRY, CDR2 SYGVKD. The length of the CDR3 is 11 residues. CDR3 sequence (DNA): TGTGCCATCAGTGACGCCTACGAGCAGTACTTC. This gives the protein CAISDAYEQYF.